This T cell receptor beta chain comes out of a study of human T cells and chemical hapten exposure. Looking at the study overall: Sensitization involved placing 2% DPC onto a roughly 2 cm by roughly 2 cm region of upper inner arm skin.

V dropped 5 bases and J dropped 1 base, with 20 bases sitting between them. This CDR3 has 17 residues. Germline V lookup: CDR1 SEHNR, CDR2 FQNEAQ (reference sequence). Library preparation tagged each individual cDNA molecule with a unique molecular identifier. MiXCR was run by TCRdb on the RACE reads, yielding one entry per CDR3 protein. The sample has nearly 80,000 distinct CDR3 sequences; 10% to 13% are singletons. This clonotype was seen many times. Time point described: patch test 1, 2 weeks after DPC sensitization. As for treatment: therapeutic diphenylcyclopropenone sensitization with weekly scalp DPC.

The clonotype was recovered from a woman between 50 and 59 years old with alopecia areata. Some clones in this sample may be carry-over from other donors' samples. The sample was whole blood, taken in connection with sensitization to the hapten diphenylcyclopropenone (DPC). This sequence joins TRBV7-9 and TRBJ1-1, with D possibly matching TRBD1 (5 bases). CDR3 residues: CASSPPRGVGGNTEAFF. The CDR3 nucleotides read TGTGCCAGCAGCCCCCCCCGGGGGGTGGGGGGGAACACTGAAGCTTTCTTT.